This T cell receptor beta chain was documented in a study of cytomegalovirus exposure and HLA in healthy donors. With respect to this clone: As yet, its antigen is unknown.

The germline CDR1 and CDR2 sequences are SGHTS and YDEGEE. V was cut by 4 bases and J by 0 bases, with 10 bases left in between. This CDR3 contains 15 residues. Study-level points and caveats: Altogether, 160 or so TCR beta chains were recorded as cytomegalovirus-associated. The authors confirmed in vitro that a few CMV-associated chains were specific for CMV antigens. Many donors carried some public TCRs, although rarity characterized most TCR sequences. A classifier reportedly called cytomegalovirus status with high sensitivity and specificity.

Method: immunoSEQ multiplex PCR; TCRdb's copy keeps in-frame clones and lacks some. The table records under 80,000 clones, roughly 90% of them present only once. The specimen was PBMCs. The V and J genes are TRBV5-8 and TRBJ1-4; possibly TRBD1 for D (5 bases). This sequence originates from a woman between 18 and 29 years old in good health and CMV-seronegative. This CDR3 reads CASSGTGATNEKLFF. CDR3 nucleotide sequence: TGTGCCAGCAGCGGAACAGGTGCAACTAATGAAAAACTGTTTTTT.